This passage covers 29 T cell receptor beta chains from one sample sequenced in a study of beta chain features in type 1 diabetes. The whole isolated RNA underwent reverse transcription, so sequencing captured expressed TCRB transcripts. Sequenced by immunoSEQ multiplex PCR; TCRdb stores in-frame clones only, minus some. The sample shows some 200,000 clones, about a tenth of them seen only once. What was sequenced was central memory CD4+ T cells from blood. The receptor set was obtained from a man aged 18 to 30 in good health.

This clone has at least ten counts. The identical CDR3 is also encoded by other nucleotide sequences in the sample. CDR3 DNA sequence: TGCAGTGTCCGTGGGGCCTACGAGCAGTACTTC. This gives the protein CSVRGAYEQYF. V usage is TRBV20-1 and J usage is TRBJ2-7; D call uncertain. The germline V gene has CDR1 DFQATT and CDR2 SNEGSKA (reference sequence). The germline V and J ends were trimmed by 7 bases and 2 bases, with 9 bases remaining between them. The length of the CDR3 is 11 residues.

This clone was counted a few times. The DNA of the CDR3 is TGTGCCAGCAGCTTGTATGAGTCGGGCTACACCTTC. Amino acid sequence: CASSLYESGYTF. This chain connects TRBV7-2 to TRBJ1-2; D is ambiguous. V dropped 3 bases and J dropped 8 bases, with 10 bases sitting between them. The CDR3 is 12 amino acids. Germline lookup yields CDR1 SGHTA and CDR2 FQGNSA. The full variable domain, with the rest looked up from reference TRBV7-2 and TRBJ1-2, is GAGVSQSPSNKVTEKGKDVELRCDPISGHTALYWYRQSLGQGLEFLIYFQGNSAPDKSGLPSDRFSAERTGGSVSTLTIQRTQQEDSAVYLCASSLYESGYTFGSGTRLTVV.

This clone was seen only a few times. J is TRBJ1-1 and V is TRBV11-2, with TRBD1 as a possible D gene (5 bases). The CDR3 is made up of 15 amino acids. Trimming removed 4 bases from V and 2 bases from J, with 14 bases in between. In germline, CDR1 is SGHAT, CDR2 FQNNGV. The DNA of the CDR3 is TGTGCCAGCAGCTGGGATTGGGGCAGAAACACTGAAGCTTTCTTT. As protein: CASSWDWGRNTEAFF. Using reference TRBV11-2 and TRBJ1-1 for the parts outside the CDR3, the full variable domain is EAGVAQSPRYKIIEKRQSVAFWCNPISGHATLYWYQQILGQGPKLLIQFQNNGVVDDSQLPKDRFSAERLKGVDSTLKIQPAKLEDSAVYLCASSWDWGRNTEAFFGQGTRLTVV.

Ten or more counts support this clone. The V and J genes are TRBV7-2 and TRBJ1-5; 9 bases map to TRBD1. The CDR3 length is 15 residues. Trimming took 3 bases from V and 2 from J; bases not matched to a gene: 2. Germline V gives CDR1 SGHTA, CDR2 FQGNSA. CDR3 amino acids: CASSFGQGRNQPQHF. CDR3 coding DNA: TGTGCCAGCAGCTTTGGACAGGGGCGCAATCAGCCCCAGCATTTT.

This clone was observed many times. DNA for the CDR3: TGTGCCAGCAGCCTAGCGGGAGCAACAGATACGCAGTATTTT. This codes for CASSLAGATDTQYF. The chain combines TRBV7-3 with TRBJ2-3; 10 bases fit TRBD2. Germline CDR1 reads SGHTA; CDR2 reads FQGTGA. Unmatched junction bases numbered 2, after V lost 5 bases and J lost 3 bases. CDR3 size: 14 residues.

This clone was detected only a few times. The chain links TRBV4-1 to TRBJ1-1, with D perhaps matching TRBD1 (6 bases). Per the germline V gene, CDR1 is MGHRA and CDR2 is YSYEKL. The CDR3 is 20 residues long. V was clipped by 4 bases and J by 1 base, with 28 bases between them. The CDR3 loop is CASSPLEVQGRSGWNTEAFF. CDR3 sequence (DNA): TGCGCCAGCAGCCCCTTAGAGGTTCAGGGGCGCTCGGGTTGGAACACTGAAGCTTTCTTT.

At least ten counts were recorded for this clone. CDR3 DNA sequence: TGTGCCAGCAGCCGAGGACTGTGGATCGACCAAAGACGAGAGACCCAGTACTTC. As protein: CASSRGLWIDQRRETQYF. The chain carries TRBV14 and TRBJ2-5; tentatively, D is TRBD2 (5 bases). The CDR3 has 18 residues. Germline V lookup: CDR1 SGHDN, CDR2 FVKESK. Trimming pared 4 bases from V and 4 bases from J, leaving 25 bases between.

The V call is TRBV18, the J call TRBJ1-1; D unresolved. Trimming stripped 2 bases from V and 5 bases from J, with 12 bases between. The CDR3 spans 14 residues. CDR1 KGHSH and CDR2 LQKENI come from the germline V gene. CDR3 sequence reads: CASSPSVTATEAFF. The CDR3 DNA reads as TGTGCCAGCTCACCATCGGTGACGGCAACTGAAGCTTTCTTT.

This clone appeared a few times. The sample carries other DNA sequences with the same CDR3. V gene TRBV7-2 combines with J gene TRBJ2-7; 7 nucleotides align to TRBD1. Trimming cost V 1 base and J 2 bases; bases outside gene matches: 8. Germline V gives CDR1 SGHTA, CDR2 FQGNSA. The CDR3 is made up of 16 amino acids. Here the CDR3 reads CASSLGGTEGAYEQYF. The DNA for the CDR3 is TGTGCCAGCAGCTTAGGTGGGACAGAAGGGGCCTACGAGCAGTACTTC.

The sample holds one count of this clone. V is TRBV9 and J is TRBJ2-1; perhaps TRBD2 as D (6 bases). Trimming removed 3 bases from V and 4 bases from J, with 20 bases in between. CDR3 size: 17 residues. Germline values: CDR1 SGDLS, CDR2 YYNGEE. This CDR3 reads CASSETSSSVIYNEQFF. In DNA form, the CDR3 reads TGTGCCAGCAGCGAGACCTCCTCTAGCGTAATATACAATGAGCAGTTCTTC.

The rearrangement uses TRBV7-8 and TRBJ2-1; 7 bases line up with TRBD2. J lost 6 bases, V lost 5 bases, and 13 bases had no gene match. The CDR3 runs 16 residues. Germline V gene sequence: CDR1 SGHVS, CDR2 FQNEAQ. The CDR3 bases are TGTGCCAGCAGCCCAAGACGGGGGAGGGCCGGCAATGAGCAGTTCTTC. Amino acids: CASSPRRGRAGNEQFF.

The chain links TRBV27 to TRBJ2-3; D could derive from TRBD1 or TRBD2 (5 bases each). Trimming took off 4 bases at V and 0 bases at J, with 11 bases between the two ends. Germline values: CDR1 MNHEY, CDR2 SMNVEV (reference sequence). This CDR3 comprises 15 residues. In DNA, the CDR3 is TGTGCCAGCAGTTACCGAGGGGTTAGCACAGATACGCAGTATTTT. Amino acid sequence: CASSYRGVSTDTQYF.

This rearrangement joins TRBV7-6 to TRBJ2-1, with D possibly being TRBD2 (6 bases). The CDR3 contains 14 residues. The V and J ends lost 1 base and 13 bases respectively, with 17 bases between them. CDR1 is SGHVS, CDR2 FNYEAQ, per germline. In DNA form, the CDR3 reads TGTGCCAGCAGCTTAGGGACTACGGCTTTGCGTCAGTTCTTC. This gives the protein CASSLGTTALRQFF.

This clone was observed a handful of times. The chain combines TRBV13 with TRBJ2-3; TRBD1 aligns across 7 bases. Germline V gives CDR1 PRHDT, CDR2 FYEKMQ (reference sequence). J lost 6 bases, V lost 5 bases, and 2 bases had no gene match. CDR3 length: 12 residues. The CDR3, as DNA: TGTGCCAGCAGCCGACAGGGTGATACGCAGTATTTT. It codes for CASSRQGDTQYF.

This clone has only a few counts. This rearrangement joins TRBV10-2 to TRBJ2-1; 10 nucleotides agree with TRBD2. This CDR3 region has 15 residues. CDR1 is WSHSY and CDR2 is SAAADI in the germline V gene. V lost 8 bases to trimming and J lost 3 bases; unmatched junction nucleotides: 7. Written as DNA, the CDR3 is TGCGCCAGCGGGGTAGCGGGAGGAAACTACAATGAGCAGTTCTTC. Its protein product is CASGVAGGNYNEQFF.

The gene calls are TRBV29-1 and TRBJ1-2, with 7 bases that match TRBD1. Trimming removed 3 bases from V and 1 base from J; junction bases left unmatched: 8. There are 15 residues in the CDR3. Germline V gene lookup returns CDR1 SQVTM and CDR2 ANQGSEA. The CDR3 nucleotides read TGCAGCGTTGATGACACAGGGGTCCTTAACTATGGCTACACCTTC. Protein: CSVDDTGVLNYGYTF. Supplemented by reference TRBV29-1 and TRBJ1-2, the full variable domain reads SAVISQKPSRDICQRGTSLTIQCQVDSQVTMMFWYRQQPGQSLTLIATANQGSEATYESGFVIDKFPISRPNLTFSTLTVSNMSPEDSSIYLCSVDDTGVLNYGYTFGSGTRLTVV.

This clone was counted at least ten times. The chain links TRBV2 to TRBJ2-3; D is ambiguous. The CDR3 totals 15 residues. Germline V gene sequence: CDR1 SNHLY, CDR2 FYNNEI. Trimming cost V 6 bases and J 0 bases, with 13 bases left between them. CDR3 sequence reads: CASSPGGASTDTQYF. DNA of the CDR3: TGTGCCAGCAGCCCGGGCGGAGCTAGCACAGATACGCAGTATTTT.

This clone was detected ten times or more. The chain combines TRBV27 with TRBJ2-5; D gene unclear. Germline values: CDR1 MNHEY, CDR2 SMNVEV (reference sequence). V dropped 4 bases and J dropped 1 base, with 7 bases sitting between them. The CDR3 runs 13 residues. The CDR3 spells CASSSNGQETQYF. In DNA, the CDR3 is TGTGCCAGCAGTTCGAATGGCCAAGAGACCCAGTACTTC.

This clone was counted between two and nine times. Here the CDR3 DNA reads TGTGCCAGCAGCCAAAACCTCAAGGATGGCTACACCTTC. Protein: CASSQNLKDGYTF. The chain combines TRBV7-2 with TRBJ1-2; D not resolved. Trimming removed 5 bases from V and 6 bases from J, with 13 bases in between. Germline values: CDR1 SGHTA, CDR2 FQGNSA. This CDR3 comprises 13 residues.

This clone occurred a few times. The chain recombines TRBV7-2 with TRBJ2-1; no clear D gene. Trimming took 0 bases from V and 4 from J, leaving 10 bases between them. The CDR3 spans 15 residues. Germline CDR1 is SGHTA and CDR2 is FQGNSA. The CDR3 loop reads CASSLATVGYNEQFF. The CDR3 DNA sequence: TGTGCCAGCAGCTTAGCGACCGTCGGTTACAATGAGCAGTTCTTC.

V usage is TRBV7-2 and J usage is TRBJ2-1; 11 bases align to TRBD2. CDR1 and CDR2 from the germline V gene are SGHTA and FQGNSA. Trimming cost V 1 base and J 3 bases; bases outside gene matches: 5. The CDR3 length is 17 residues. The CDR3 loop is CASSLERTSGYYNEQFF. CDR3 DNA: TGTGCCAGCAGCTTAGAGAGGACTAGCGGGTACTACAATGAGCAGTTCTTC.

The chain has TRBV30 and TRBJ1-2; a weak D match, TRBD1 (6 bases). The germline V and J ends were trimmed by 3 bases and 4 bases, with 15 bases remaining between them. This CDR3 spans 14 amino acids. The germline V gene encodes CDR1 GTSNPN and CDR2 SVGIG (reference sequence). CDR3 nucleotides: TGTGCCTGGAGCCGAAAAGGGGGGCCCTATGGCTACACCTTC. This translates into CAWSRKGGPYGYTF.

Only a few counts were recorded for this clone. This chain joins TRBV4-3 and TRBJ2-2; TRBD1 aligns across 7 bases. J gave up 6 bases and V 4 bases, and 5 bases lay outside the gene matches. This CDR3 is 14 amino acids long. The germline V gene has CDR1 LGHNA and CDR2 YSLEER. The CDR3: CASSRDRVAGELFF. CDR3 coding DNA: TGCGCCAGCAGCCGCGACAGGGTCGCCGGGGAGCTGTTTTTT.

There are a few counts of this clone. The V and J genes are TRBV4-3 and TRBJ1-4; 8 nucleotides line up with TRBD1. With 4 bases clipped from V and 8 bases from J, the junction kept 6 bases outside the gene matches. The germline CDR1 and CDR2 sequences are LGHNA and YSLEER. This CDR3 comprises 14 residues. Written as DNA, the CDR3 is TGCGCCAGCAGCCGTACAGGGGGGAGAGAAAAACTGTTTTTT. Translating it yields CASSRTGGREKLFF.

This chain connects TRBV18 to TRBJ1-5; D is unclear. Germline CDR1 and CDR2: KGHSH and LQKENI. Deletions cut 0 bases from V and 6 bases from J, with 12 bases between. This CDR3 is built from 15 residues. This CDR3 reads CASSPPDGAGQPQHF. CDR3 coding DNA: TGTGCCAGCTCACCACCGGACGGTGCCGGTCAGCCCCAGCATTTT.

V and J are TRBV2 and TRBJ1-4; unclear D gene. V shed 4 bases and J shed 3 bases, with 9 bases lying between them. The V gene's germline CDR1 is SNHLY and CDR2 FYNNEI. The CDR3 spans 14 residues. As DNA, the CDR3 is TGTGCCAGCAGTGGTTGGGGTGCTAATGAAAAACTGTTTTTT. It is translated as CASSGWGANEKLFF.

This clone came up a few times. This chain links TRBV7-6 with TRBJ2-3; the match to TRBD2 covers 9 bases. Losses at the gene ends were 1 base for V and 2 bases for J; bases not matched to a gene: 7. The CDR3 is made up of 17 amino acids. Germline V CDR1 and CDR2: SGHVS, FNYEAQ. The CDR3 loop is CASSLEKSSGATDTQYF. CDR3 DNA: TGTGCCAGCAGCTTAGAAAAATCTAGCGGGGCCACAGATACGCAGTATTTT.

This chain joins TRBV2 and TRBJ2-5, with D uncertain. Germline V lookup: CDR1 SNHLY, CDR2 FYNNEI. There are 15 residues in the CDR3. Trimming shortened V by 2 bases and J by 3 bases, and 13 bases separated the two germline ends. The CDR3 loop is CASSETLGSEETQYF. DNA for the CDR3: TGTGCCAGCAGTGAAACTTTAGGATCTGAAGAGACCCAGTACTTC.

This clone turned up a few times. V and J are TRBV5-1 and TRBJ2-1, with a tentative D call TRBD2 (6 bases). V lost 2 bases to trimming and J lost 0 bases, with 15 bases between them. The CDR3 has 17 amino acids. CDR1 and CDR2 (germline): SGHRS, YFSETQ. Written as DNA, the CDR3 is TGCGCCAGCAGCTTTGTGGGGACTCGAAGCTCCTACAATGAGCAGTTCTTC. Translation gives CASSFVGTRSSYNEQFF.